This entry is about one T cell receptor beta chain. This record comes from a study of blood T cell repertoires in COVID-19. Study as a whole: The study drew acute and convalescent COVID-19 samples from the United States, Italy and Spain. T cells, B-cell-depleted T cells, or PBMCs provided the cDNA or gDNA that served as material.

The table came from immunoSEQ multiplex PCR; TCRdb's copy has only in-frame clones and leaves some out. This sample yields some 24,000 clones, of which 80% to 90% are seen a single time; approximately 9.8% belongs to the top ten. This CDR3 has 13 residues. The V end lost 3 bases, the J end lost 5 bases, and 8 bases lay between the germline ends. From germline, CDR1 is KGHSH and CDR2 LQKENI. Sequencing was carried out using peripheral blood. This sequence joins TRBV18 and TRBJ2-1, with a tentative D call TRBD2 (5 bases). The sequence was obtained from a man in his 70s with acute or convalescent COVID-19. CDR3 coding DNA: TGTGCCAGCTCACCCCGGGAAAACAATGAGCAGTTCTTC. Translated: CASSPRENNEQFF.